A selection of T cell receptor beta chains follows, all from one sample in a study of cytomegalovirus exposure and HLA in healthy donors. TCRdb keeps only in-frame clones here, not all; method: immunoSEQ multiplex PCR. This sample has roughly 70,000 clones, with over 85% found just once. Sequencing used PBMCs. These receptors were collected from a man aged 18 to 29 in good health and CMV-seropositive. CDR3s include the opening cysteine and the closing phenylalanine or tryptophan. Each record gives: V gene, CDR3 protein.

>TRBV15
CATSRAVRTEAFF
>TRBV30
CAWSGTGIRNTIYF
>TRBV6-5
CASGPRGGKETQYF
>TRBV29-1
CRVAASGAGGNYGYTF
>TRBV27
CASSLAGASNQPQHF
>TRBV18
CASSPRQGTREQYF
>TRBV6-5
CASKSGANVLTF
>TRBV29-1
CSVGPGVDGTEAFF
>TRBV9
CASSPAGQGKDTQYF
>TRBV7-3
CASSTGLPGDEQFF
>TRBV10-3
CAISESGALEAFF
>TRBV2
CASLPRTLRGQPQHF
>TRBV7-9
CASSLGRTYNEQFF
>TRBV20-1
CSGRNSYEQYF
>TRBV6-6
CASSRDSLNNEQFF
>TRBV7-9
CASSPPGEDTQYF
>TRBV4-1
CASSQGGYEQYF
>TRBV6-5
CASTDTREPGELFF
>TRBV25-1
CASSDWDSEAFF
>TRBV2
CASSEGQTSYEQYF
>TRBV28
CASSSTGGSYNEQFF
>TRBV7-3
CASSSGSNTGELFF
>TRBV28
CASSFGIPNEKLFF
>TRBV6-1
CASSEINKMIEAFF
>TRBV30
CAWKGGLSTEAFF
>TRBV11-2
CASSLRRGTGETQYF
>TRBV14
CASSQGRGGRFRGYTF
>TRBV9
CASSGNIAGGTGELFF
>TRBV10-1
CASSDRQMNTGELFF
>TRBV28
CASSPSGQNYGYTF
>TRBV9
CASSPTFEFGTDTQYF
>TRBV10-3
CAISNRVSGNTIYF
>TRBV30
CAWRTRTSGTTGELFF
>TRBV28
CASSSLAGGKTQYF
>TRBV15
CATSRGSYSQETQYF
>TRBV19
CASRQGLASTDTQYF
>TRBV7-9
CASSFTYNEQFF
>TRBV27
CASSLNSGSYQDEQYF
>TRBV6-1
CASGESHNEQFF
>TRBV9
CASSVRRAGGEETQYF
>TRBV18
CASSVDRGLNYGYTF
>TRBV5-1
CASSLERASYNEQFF
>TRBV10-1
CASSDPKRHHYNEQFF
>TRBV5-1
CASSLTSYEQYF
>TRBV25-1
CASSEPGAPSLDEQYF
>TRBV9
CASSVDRENTGELFF
>TRBV5-1
CASSFSGSSYEQYF
>TRBV5-8
CASSPRGAGNTIYF